This TCR beta chain was recorded in a study of cytomegalovirus exposure and HLA in healthy donors. Study-level background: The same platform was used for the 100 to 150 validation repertoires and the approximately 670 first-cohort repertoires, a later analysis reported. Study-wide points: Cytomegalovirus association was listed for approximately 160 TCR beta chains.

An approximately 130-subject validation cohort, separate from the approximately 670-subject first cohort, supplied the donors. Between the trimmed V and J ends, which lost 1 base and 0 bases, there was a span of 18 bases. The CDR3 runs to 17 residues. Germline assignment: CDR1 SQVTM and CDR2 ANQGSEA. The table lists this clone with a count of one. Its specificity is not known. The protocol was immunoSEQ multiplex PCR, while the TCRdb copy is restricted to in-frame clones and leaves out a portion. The table lists more than 95,000 clones, 86% of them singletons, with around 5.1% in the top ten. This TCR was recovered from a man aged 18 to 30 in good health and CMV-seronegative. The chain links TRBV29-1 to TRBJ2-5; D might be TRBD2 (7 bases). The sequencing input was PBMCs. DNA for the CDR3: TGCAGCGTTGAAGCCCCGTGGAGGGGGGGTAACCAAGAGACCCAGTACTTC. It encodes CSVEAPWRGGNQETQYF.